This T cell receptor beta chain derives from a study of early T cells in non-severe SARS-CoV-2 infection (dated by TCRdb to the early 2020s). Turning to the overall study: TCR sequencing used bulk RNA from unsorted whole blood, so alpha and beta chains could not be paired.

The germline V gene encodes CDR1 SGHKS and CDR2 YYEKEE (reference sequence). Trimming accounts for 4 bases at V and 4 bases at J, while the number of junction bases matched to no gene is 10. Reading from cysteine to phenylalanine, the CDR3 counts 17 amino acids. Of the read, only the CDR3 DNA is kept; its 51 bases are in frame from base 1. This clonotype was detected ten times or more. Its antigen remains unidentified. No much larger clone is present one base from it, and per-base qualities are unavailable. To prepare the library, 5' RACE was applied. Reads for this sample came from a NextSeq 500. The TCR library protocol attached unique molecular identifiers to individual cDNA molecules to correct for sequencing error and PCR bias. Both TCR alpha and beta chains were sequenced, and tight co-correlation was observed between alpha and beta sequence abundances in each sample. Concerning the study's data processing: Decombinator V4 was used to perform V gene, J gene and CDR3 annotation of TCR sequences. TCRs were defined as expanded if a significant change between any two time points was detected under a Poisson model with p below 0.0001. TCR abundances were normalised to the total number of TCRs sequenced per sample and were expressed as counts per million. MAIT TCRs were defined by TRAV1-2 paired with TRAJ12, TRAJ20 or TRAJ33, and iNKT TCRs by TRAV10 paired with TRAJ18. VDJdb, accessed on 1 November 2021, was searched for TCRs annotated for CMV, EBV and SARS-CoV-2, and TCRs annotated for more than one antigen were excluded. TCRdb took the public reads, trimmed them with fastp at Q25, ran MiXCR for clone calling and kept in-frame beta chains. Rows merge per CDR3 protein into single entries with the most common DNA and genes. The V and J calls here are based on TCRdb, not the publication. The sample data list fewer than 50,000 distinct CDR3 sequences, and under 7% of these were observed just once. The top ten hold about 2.7% of the sample.

What the study reported, not specific to this receptor: VDJdb matching was skewed toward anti-spike CD8 responses and likely underestimated virus-specific expansions by missing private and CD4 specificities.

Set within a cohort of healthcare workers in London, UK, this nested case-control study involved weekly PCR testing of nasopharyngeal swabs along with blood sampling. Healthcare workers were recruited between 23 and 31 March 2020, during the week of the UK lockdown, and were followed weekly for up to 16 weeks. The sequenced sample was whole blood, obtained at baseline. The chain links TRBV5-5 with TRBJ2-2; the central 10 bases match TRBD1. This TCR was sampled from an adult who was a healthcare worker with PCR-confirmed SARS-CoV-2 infection or an uninfected control (not recorded which). In nucleotide form, the sequence is TGTGCCAGCAGCCCCAAAGCCGGGACAGGGGCCACCGGGGAGCTGTTTTTT. Translation gives CASSPKAGTGATGELFF.